This TCR beta chain stems from a study of control samples from healthy donors and cancer patients. Sequencing was performed with immunoSEQ multiplex PCR; in TCRdb, only in-frame clones are kept and a portion is missing. The table shows around 250,000 clones, with around 79% occurring only once. Germline V lookup: CDR1 SEHNR, CDR2 FQNEAQ (reference sequence). V was clipped by 5 bases and J by 2 bases, with 12 bases between them. This CDR3 is built from 14 residues. The rearrangement joins TRBV7-9 to TRBJ1-1; D is perhaps TRBD1 (5 bases). The sequence came from a woman aged 55-69 years with lung cancer. Sequencing was done on a sample of PBMCs. The CDR3: CASSQLGVNTEAFF. CDR3 sequence (DNA): TGTGCCAGCAGCCAGTTAGGGGTAAACACTGAAGCTTTCTTT. Complete variable domain (other parts from reference TRBV7-9 and TRBJ1-1): DTGVSQNPRHKITKRGQNVTFRCDPISEHNRLYWYRQTLGQGPEFLTYFQNEAQLEKSRLLSDRFSAERPKGSFSTLEIQRTEQGDSAMYLCASSQLGVNTEAFFGQGTRLTVV.